One and the same sample provided the 13 T cell receptor beta chains below, sequenced in a study of OX40 agonist ivuxolimab in advanced cancers. Here immunoSEQ multiplex PCR was the method, and the copy in TCRdb shows in-frame clones only, minus some. The sample lists about 67,000 clones; around 90% were seen once. The specimen comprised CD4+ or CD8+ T cells sorted from blood, sampled in a trial of the OX40 agonist ivuxolimab. Source of these receptors: an adult with an advanced solid tumor such as melanoma, head and neck, liver or kidney cancer.

The rearrangement uses TRBV29-1 and TRBJ2-5, with TRBD2 matching over 8 bases. Germline CDR1 reads SQVTM; CDR2 reads ANQGSEA. The V gene end was trimmed by 7 bases and the J gene end by 0 bases; junction bases not matched to a gene: 7. This CDR3 contains 14 residues. The DNA of the CDR3 is TGCAGCGCCACTAGCGGAGAGTACCAAGAGACCCAGTACTTC. Protein product: CSATSGEYQETQYF.

V and J are TRBV5-1 and TRBJ2-7; the match to TRBD1 covers 7 bases. V gave up 4 bases and J gave up 4 bases; unmatched junction bases: 11. The germline V gene has CDR1 SGHRS and CDR2 YFSETQ. The CDR3 consists of 15 residues. The chain's CDR3 is CASSPTQGVIYEQYF. CDR3 nucleotide sequence: TGCGCCAGCAGCCCAACCCAGGGGGTAATTTACGAGCAGTACTTC.

V and J are TRBV18 and TRBJ2-3; D is possibly TRBD1 (6 bases). V was clipped by 3 bases and J by 1 base, with 8 bases between them. The CDR3 length is 14 residues. Looked up from germline, CDR1 is KGHSH and CDR2 is LQKENI. CDR3 loop: CASSPRGGTDTQYF. Here the CDR3 DNA reads TGTGCCAGCTCACCCAGGGGTGGCACAGATACGCAGTATTTT.

The V gene is TRBV7-8, the J gene TRBJ1-1; possibly TRBD1 for D (5 bases). Trimming shortened V by 1 base and J by 4 bases, and 13 bases separated the two germline ends. In germline, CDR1 is SGHVS, CDR2 FQNEAQ. This CDR3 is built from 15 residues. CDR3 in DNA: TGTGCCAGCAGCTTAGTACAGGCTGGGGGCACTGAAGCTTTCTTT. Amino acid sequence: CASSLVQAGGTEAFF.

The chain has TRBV7-3 and TRBJ2-1; 15 nucleotides align to TRBD2. CDR1 is SGHTA and CDR2 is FQGTGA in the germline V gene. With 5 bases clipped from V and 6 bases from J, the junction kept 2 bases outside the gene matches. CDR3 length equals 15 residues. DNA for the CDR3: TGTGCCAGCAGCCCGGGACTAGCGGGAGGCAATGAGCAGTTCTTC. It yields the protein CASSPGLAGGNEQFF. The full variable domain, its missing parts supplied by reference TRBV7-3 and TRBJ2-1, is GAGVSQTPSNKVTEKGKYVELRCDPISGHTALYWYRQSLGQGPEFLIYFQGTGAADDSGLPNDRFFAVRPEGSVSTLKIQRTERGDSAVYLCASSPGLAGGNEQFFGPGTRLTVL.

The chain has TRBV19 and TRBJ2-2; the match to TRBD2 covers 7 bases. With V trimmed by 0 bases and J by 0 bases, 10 bases remained unmatched. CDR3 length: 19 amino acids. CDR1 and CDR2 (germline): LNHDA, SQIVND (reference sequence). The CDR3 coding sequence is TGTGCCAGTAGTATAGAGGGCGGGACTAAACGCGCGAACACCGGGGAGCTGTTTTTT. Its protein is CASSIEGGTKRANTGELFF.

The chain combines TRBV6-7 with TRBJ1-3; D remains ambiguous. TRBV6-7 is annotated as an ORF whose role is uncertain. The CDR3 totals 15 residues. V was cut by 5 bases and J by 0 bases, with 11 bases left in between. CDR3 DNA: TGTGCCAGCAGTCAAAACACACGCTCTGGAAACACCATATATTTT. Protein sequence: CASSQNTRSGNTIYF.

The gene calls are TRBV29-1 and TRBJ2-2, with D tentatively TRBD1 or TRBD2 (5 bases each). Germline V gene data show CDR1 as SQVTM and CDR2 as ANQGSEA. V was pared by 6 bases and J by 3 bases, with 20 bases between. The CDR3 extends over 16 amino acids. The CDR3 protein is CSVGIRGLRDTGELFF. The CDR3 nucleotides read TGCAGCGTGGGAATCCGGGGCCTGAGGGACACCGGGGAGCTGTTTTTT.

V usage is TRBV12-5 and J usage is TRBJ1-1, with D perhaps matching TRBD1 (5 bases). Germline V gene data show CDR1 as LGHNT and CDR2 as FRNRAP. The CDR3 contains 18 residues. Trimming took off 0 bases at V and 0 bases at J, with 17 bases between the two ends. In DNA, the CDR3 is TGTGCTAGTGGTTTGGTACTTTCCAGGGACCCCTTGAACACTGAAGCTTTCTTT. Amino acids: CASGLVLSRDPLNTEAFF.

The chain is built from TRBV27 and TRBJ1-2; D gene unclear. V lost 6 bases and J 4 bases, leaving 15 bases between the germline ends. Looked up from germline, CDR1 is MNHEY and CDR2 is SMNVEV (reference sequence). The CDR3 has 14 residues. CDR3 DNA: TGTGCCAGCAGGACCACAACTGGAGGCTATGGCTACACCTTC. This gives the protein CASRTTTGGYGYTF.

V usage is TRBV27 and J usage is TRBJ2-2; 8 nucleotides align to TRBD1. Germline CDR1 and CDR2: MNHEY and SMNVEV (reference sequence). The CDR3 runs 17 residues. Losses at the gene ends were 6 bases for V and 6 bases for J; bases not matched to a gene: 15. Written as DNA, the CDR3 is TGTGCCAGCAGCCCTACGAGGACAGGGCTCTTGTCCGGGGAGCTGTTTTTT. Its translation: CASSPTRTGLLSGELFF.

The chain carries TRBV12-5 and TRBJ2-7; 11 bases are a match to TRBD1. The germline V gene has CDR1 LGHNT and CDR2 FRNRAP. CDR3 length equals 13 residues. V lost 4 bases, J lost 5 bases, and 1 base stayed unmatched. CDR3: CASGWTGGHEQYF. The CDR3 DNA sequence: TGTGCTAGTGGTTGGACAGGGGGCCACGAGCAGTACTTC.

The rearrangement links TRBV30 to TRBJ1-5; a weak D match, TRBD1 (6 bases). Between the trimmed V and J ends, which lost 4 bases and 3 bases, there was a span of 13 bases. Germline V gene sequence: CDR1 GTSNPN, CDR2 SVGIG (reference sequence). The CDR3 is made up of 14 amino acids. The CDR3 DNA sequence: TGTGCCTGGATGGGGGGGCCCGACAATCAGCCCCAGCATTTT. This encodes CAWMGGPDNQPQHF.